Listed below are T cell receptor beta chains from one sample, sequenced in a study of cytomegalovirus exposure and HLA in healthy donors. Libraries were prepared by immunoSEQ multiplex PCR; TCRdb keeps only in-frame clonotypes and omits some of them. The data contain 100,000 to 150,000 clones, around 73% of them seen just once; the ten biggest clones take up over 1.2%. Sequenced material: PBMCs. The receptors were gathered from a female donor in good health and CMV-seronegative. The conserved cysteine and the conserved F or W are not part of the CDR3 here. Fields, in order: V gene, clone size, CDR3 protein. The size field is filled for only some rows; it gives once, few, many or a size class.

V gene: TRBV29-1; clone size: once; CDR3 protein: SGGTGDTGELF
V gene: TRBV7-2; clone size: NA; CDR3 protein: ASSFLLQGYNSPLH
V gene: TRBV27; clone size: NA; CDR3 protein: ASGLQGGREKLF
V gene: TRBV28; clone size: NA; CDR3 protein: ASRFRLAGPSSGEQY
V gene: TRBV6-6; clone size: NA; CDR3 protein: ATGRTGMAEAF
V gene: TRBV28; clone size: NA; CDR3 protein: ASSLGIAGVPDTQY
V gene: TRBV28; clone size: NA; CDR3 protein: ASRAGTGGNQPQH
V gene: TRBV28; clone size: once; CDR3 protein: ASSLFRGGEKLF
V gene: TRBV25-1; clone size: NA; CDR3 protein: ASSEQGQNTEAF
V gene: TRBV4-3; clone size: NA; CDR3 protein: ASSQEWERDDTQY
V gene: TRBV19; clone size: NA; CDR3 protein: ASSTWTSGRPGTGELF
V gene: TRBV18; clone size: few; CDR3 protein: ASSPQGPGYQPQH
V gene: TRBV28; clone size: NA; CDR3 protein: ASSFNRKTGNTIY
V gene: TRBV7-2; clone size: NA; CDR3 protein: ASSLAIGRDEKLF
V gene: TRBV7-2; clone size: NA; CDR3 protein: ASSSGLAGDTQY
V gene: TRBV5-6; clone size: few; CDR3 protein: ASNRRTGDYEQY
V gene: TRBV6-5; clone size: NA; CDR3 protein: ASRAGQGAFEAF
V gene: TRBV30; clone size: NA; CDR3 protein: AWARDTRYNEQF
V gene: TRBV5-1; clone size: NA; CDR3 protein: ASSDTATNTEAF
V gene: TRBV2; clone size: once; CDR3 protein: ASSGDRDIDNEQF
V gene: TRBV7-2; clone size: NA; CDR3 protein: ASSLRLNTGELF
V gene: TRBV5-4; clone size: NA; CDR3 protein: ASSLAAVSEQF
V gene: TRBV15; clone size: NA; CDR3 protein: ATSRDLSGRALVSTDTQY
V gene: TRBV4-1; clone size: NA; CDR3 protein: ASSPGPQGRFEAF
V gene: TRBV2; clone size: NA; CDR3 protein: ASSRGQETQY